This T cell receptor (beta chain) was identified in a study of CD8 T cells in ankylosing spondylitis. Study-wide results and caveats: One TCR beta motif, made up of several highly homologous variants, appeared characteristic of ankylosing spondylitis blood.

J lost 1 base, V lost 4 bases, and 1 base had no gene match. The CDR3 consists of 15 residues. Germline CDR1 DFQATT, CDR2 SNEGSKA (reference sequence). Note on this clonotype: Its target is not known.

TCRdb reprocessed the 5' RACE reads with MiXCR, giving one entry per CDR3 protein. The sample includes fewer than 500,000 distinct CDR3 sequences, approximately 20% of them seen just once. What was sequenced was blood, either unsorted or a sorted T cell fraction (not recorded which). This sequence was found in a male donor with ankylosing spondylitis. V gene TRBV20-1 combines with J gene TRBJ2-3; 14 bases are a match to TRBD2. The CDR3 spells CSAKTSGRGTDTQYF. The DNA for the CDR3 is TGCAGTGCTAAGACTAGCGGGAGGGGCACAGATACGCAGTATTTT.